This T cell receptor (beta chain) is drawn from a study of blood T cell repertoires in COVID-19. Study-wide context: Whether acute or convalescent, the COVID-19 samples came from the United States, Italy and Spain. PBMCs, B-cell-depleted T cells, or T cells were the source of the cDNA or gDNA that made up the material.

The ends were cut back, 4 bases at V and 0 bases at J, with 15 bases in the middle. Germline loops: CDR1 MNHNS, CDR2 SASEGT. The CDR3 loop spans 17 amino acids. In the original analysis: Using reference gene primer amplification, nucleated cell counts were estimated. The method was immunoSEQ multiplex PCR; TCRdb's version includes in-frame clones alone and lacks a portion of them. The V and J calls and the clone size are those of that table, but D and trimming were determined from the DNA. The sample carries some 85,000 clones, 70% to 80% recorded once. V usage is TRBV6-1 and J usage is TRBJ1-4; possible D gene TRBD1, 6 bases. The sequencing sample was made of peripheral blood. The sequence was obtained from a human donor in a cohort sampled during active COVID-19. DNA of the CDR3: TGTGCCAGCAGTGGCTTCGGTGGACAGCCAACTAATGAAAAACTGTTTTTT. It encodes CASSGFGGQPTNEKLFF.